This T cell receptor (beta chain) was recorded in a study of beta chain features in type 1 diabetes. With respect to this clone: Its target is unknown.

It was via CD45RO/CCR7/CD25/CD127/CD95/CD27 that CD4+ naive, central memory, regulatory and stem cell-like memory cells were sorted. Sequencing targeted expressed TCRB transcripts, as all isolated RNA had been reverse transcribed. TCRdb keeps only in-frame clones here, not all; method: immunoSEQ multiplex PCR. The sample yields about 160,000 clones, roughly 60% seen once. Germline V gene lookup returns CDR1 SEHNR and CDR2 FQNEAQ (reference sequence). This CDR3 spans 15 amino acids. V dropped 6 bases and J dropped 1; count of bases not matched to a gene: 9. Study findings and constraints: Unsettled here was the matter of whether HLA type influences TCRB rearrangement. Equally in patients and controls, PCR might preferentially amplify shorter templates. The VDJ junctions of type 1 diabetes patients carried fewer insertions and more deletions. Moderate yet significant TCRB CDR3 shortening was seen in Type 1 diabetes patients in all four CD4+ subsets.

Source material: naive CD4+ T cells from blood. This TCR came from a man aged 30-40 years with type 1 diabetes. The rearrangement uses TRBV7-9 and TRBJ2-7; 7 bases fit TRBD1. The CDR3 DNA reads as TGTGCCAGCAGTCCCGGACAGGTTTTTTCCTACGAGCAGTACTTC. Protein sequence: CASSPGQVFSYEQYF.